The TCR beta chain described here comes from a study of OX40 agonist ivuxolimab in advanced cancers. At the level of the study: A mean age of roughly 62 years, range about 20 to 79, was recorded, and over 65% were male.

Sequencing was performed with immunoSEQ multiplex PCR; in TCRdb, only in-frame clones are kept and a portion is missing. The sample gives around 140,000 clones, more than 85% of which show up once; approximately 0.99% is in the top ten. To note about this clone: Its specificity is unknown.

Study results and caveats: On average, a greater number of expanded clones characterised CD8+ T cells relative to CD4+.

The CDR3 length is 12 residues. Trimming removed 5 bases at V and 2 bases at J, with 7 bases between. Germline V gene data show CDR1 as ENHRY and CDR2 as SYGVKD. Specimen: CD4+ or CD8+ T cells sorted from blood, collected in a trial of the OX40 agonist ivuxolimab. The receptor was derived from an adult with an advanced solid tumor such as melanoma, head and neck, liver or kidney cancer. This sequence joins TRBV10-3 and TRBJ2-7, with D unresolved. The chain's CDR3 is CAISTVPYEQYF. In nucleotides, the CDR3 is TGTGCCATCAGTACAGTTCCCTACGAGCAGTACTTC.